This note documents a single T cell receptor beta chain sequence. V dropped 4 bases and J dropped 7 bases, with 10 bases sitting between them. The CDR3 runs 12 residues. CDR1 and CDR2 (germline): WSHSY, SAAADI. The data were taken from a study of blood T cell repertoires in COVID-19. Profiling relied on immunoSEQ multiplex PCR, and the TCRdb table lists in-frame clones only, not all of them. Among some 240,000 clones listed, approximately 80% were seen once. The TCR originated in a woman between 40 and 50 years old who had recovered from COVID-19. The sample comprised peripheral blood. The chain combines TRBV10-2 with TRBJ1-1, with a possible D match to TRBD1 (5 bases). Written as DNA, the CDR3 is TGCGCCAGCAGTGGTATCAGGGTTGAAGCTTTCTTT. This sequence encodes CASSGIRVEAFF.